This T cell receptor (beta chain) is drawn from a study of tumor and adjacent non-tumor tissue in lung cancer. For the study at large: On average, productive TCRbeta reads reached about 4.17 million per sample.

The length of the CDR3 is 13 residues. The germline gives CDR1 SGHAT, CDR2 FQNNGV. This clonotype was seen once. At one of its ends the junction is not consistent with the germline gene, which may arise from a read error. RNA was extracted from bulk tissue without any cell sorting. A modified ARM-PCR protocol with three rounds of nested PCR amplified TCRbeta. TCRdb reprocessed the multiplex PCR reads with MiXCR, giving one entry per CDR3 protein. The sample includes roughly 220,000 distinct CDR3 sequences, 71% of them seen just once. The sequenced material came from lung tumor tissue. The receptor's source is a man between 60 and 75 years old with non-small cell lung cancer. The chain carries TRBV11-2 and TRBJ2-3; possibly TRBD2 for D (7 bases). The CDR3 coding sequence is TGTGCCAGCATGAGGGGGGGACCAGATACCCAGTATTTT. It encodes CASMRGGPDTQYF.